The 15 T cell receptor beta chains below all came from one sample that was sequenced in a study of identical twins. TCRdb reprocessed the 5' RACE reads with MiXCR, giving one entry per CDR3 protein. This sample has 400,000 to 550,000 distinct CDR3 sequences, with approximately 22% found just once. This sample was shared with a second study, whose subject was T cells expressing NK-cell markers.

The sequenced material came from CD4+ T cells sorted from blood. The receptor source for this set is a woman between 18 and 29 years old in good health.

The CDR3 sequence: CAISDLGREQYF. Here the CDR3 DNA reads TGTGCCATCAGTGACTTGGGGCGAGAGCAGTACTTC. V gene TRBV10-3 combines with J gene TRBJ2-7, with D tentatively TRBD1 (5 bases). V lost 3 bases to trimming and J lost 7 bases, with 10 bases between them. The CDR3 has 12 amino acids. CDR1 ENHRY and CDR2 SYGVKD come from the germline V gene.

V usage is TRBV12-5 and J usage is TRBJ2-7; D possibly matches TRBD1 or TRBD2 (7 bases each). CDR3 length equals 13 residues. V lost 2 bases, J lost 11 bases, and 16 bases lay in between. Germline V gene sequence: CDR1 LGHNT, CDR2 FRNRAP. The CDR3 protein is CASGLYQAGTEYF. CDR3 in DNA: TGTGCTAGTGGTTTGTACCAAGCGGGGACAGAGTACTTC.

This clonotype turned up a few times. This chain joins TRBV20-1 and TRBJ1-4; 8 bases map to TRBD1. Germline V gene lookup returns CDR1 DFQATT and CDR2 SNEGSKA (reference sequence). This CDR3 region has 13 residues. V trimming: 6 bases; J trimming: 4 bases; junction bases outside the gene matches: 4. Here the CDR3 reads CSASDRGNEKLFF. Written as DNA, the CDR3 is TGCAGTGCATCAGACAGGGGTAATGAAAAACTGTTTTTT.

For the CDR3, the DNA is TGCAGCGTTGTGATACGGGACGTCTCCTACGAGCAGTACTTC. Translated: CSVVIRDVSYEQYF. The V call is TRBV29-1, the J call TRBJ2-7, with D perhaps matching TRBD1 or TRBD2 (5 bases each). CDR1 is SQVTM and CDR2 is ANQGSEA in the germline V gene. This CDR3 region has 14 residues. The V end was cut by 4 bases, the J end by 0 bases, with 13 bases between.

V usage is TRBV20-1 and J usage is TRBJ2-1; TRBD2 matches 7 bases. The V gene's germline CDR1 is DFQATT and CDR2 SNEGSKA (reference sequence). CDR3 length: 16 amino acids. Losses at the gene ends were 2 bases for V and 3 bases for J; bases not matched to a gene: 10. The CDR3 sequence is CSARTQKRGLYNEQFF. CDR3 nucleotides: TGCAGTGCTAGAACACAGAAGCGGGGTCTCTACAATGAGCAGTTCTTC.

This clonotype was counted a few times. The V gene is TRBV7-2, the J gene TRBJ2-1; 10 bases agree with TRBD2. Per germline, CDR1 SGHTA and CDR2 FQGNSA. Trimming cost V 5 bases and J 9 bases; bases outside gene matches: 10. The CDR3 has 15 residues. Written as DNA, the CDR3 is TGTGCCAGCAGCCCGAGACTAGCGGGTGTCGCTGAGCAGTTCTTC. Translated: CASSPRLAGVAEQFF.

The gene calls are TRBV12-3 or TRBV12-4 and TRBJ2-1, with D perhaps TRBD2 (5 bases). The V gene lost 3 bases and the J gene lost 7 bases, with 13 bases spanning the gap. This CDR3 is 14 amino acids long. Here the CDR3 reads CASSFRRTGNEQFF. For the CDR3, the DNA is TGTGCCAGCAGTTTCCGGAGGACTGGAAATGAGCAGTTCTTC.

The chain is built from TRBV5-1 and TRBJ1-4; D not certain. Trimming removed 0 bases at V and 10 bases at J, with 16 bases between. Germline V CDR1 and CDR2: SGHRS, YFSETQ. This CDR3 contains 15 residues. The CDR3 region has the DNA TGCGCCAGCAGCTTGGGGGGATCAGGTAGTGGAAAACTGTTTTTT. Translation: CASSLGGSGSGKLFF.

The genes are TRBV12-3 or TRBV12-4 and TRBJ1-2; a weak D match, TRBD1 (5 bases). Between the trimmed V and J ends, which lost 0 bases and 4 bases, there was a span of 12 bases. There are 15 residues in the CDR3. The CDR3 loop reads CASSLAQGMAYGYTF. CDR3 nucleotide sequence: TGTGCCAGCAGTTTAGCGCAGGGAATGGCCTATGGCTACACCTTC.

The rearrangement joins TRBV20-1 to TRBJ2-1, with 9 bases fitting TRBD2. Germline V lookup: CDR1 DFQATT, CDR2 SNEGSKA (reference sequence). This CDR3 spans 13 amino acids. Losses at the gene ends were 6 bases for V and 6 bases for J; bases not matched to a gene: 6. The CDR3 spells CSAPAGGPNEQFF. The CDR3 nucleotides are TGCAGTGCCCCAGCGGGAGGCCCCAATGAGCAGTTCTTC.

This rearrangement joins TRBV7-9 to TRBJ2-2, with 13 bases fitting TRBD2. J was trimmed by 8 bases and V by 5 bases; bases with no gene match: 5. In germline, CDR1 is SEHNR, CDR2 FQNEAQ (reference sequence). There are 15 residues in the CDR3. For the CDR3, the DNA is TGTGCCAGCAGCCCAGGACTAGCGGGAGAAGGGGAGCTGTTTTTT. Protein: CASSPGLAGEGELFF.

This clonotype came up a few times. This sequence joins TRBV6-4 and TRBJ2-7, with D perhaps TRBD2 (6 bases). The germline CDR1 and CDR2 sequences are MRHNA and SNTAGT. With 4 bases removed from V and 3 bases from J, the gap between germline ends came to 10 bases. The CDR3 spans 13 residues. This chain's CDR3 is CASSVEGGYEQYF. The CDR3 nucleotides are TGTGCCAGCAGTGTGGAGGGAGGCTACGAGCAGTACTTC.

The chain joins TRBV20-1 to TRBJ2-1, with unresolved D. The CDR3 contains 13 residues. Germline assignment: CDR1 DFQATT and CDR2 SNEGSKA (reference sequence). V lost 4 bases to trimming and J lost 0 bases, with 7 bases between them. Here the CDR3 DNA reads TGCAGTGCTACACCCCGCTCCTACAATGAGCAGTTCTTC. Amino acids: CSATPRSYNEQFF.

This clonotype was counted a few times. V is TRBV20-1 and J is TRBJ2-3, with D possibly TRBD1 on 5 matching bases. The CDR3 has 15 residues. V was pared by 4 bases and J by 0 bases, with 14 bases between. Germline assignment: CDR1 DFQATT and CDR2 SNEGSKA (reference sequence). Here the CDR3 DNA reads TGCAGTGCTAAATCTTGGGGCGTAAGCACAGATACGCAGTATTTT. Protein sequence: CSAKSWGVSTDTQYF.

This clonotype turned up a few times. The rearrangement uses TRBV29-1 and TRBJ1-2; 11 nucleotides align to TRBD1. After removal of 7 bases from V and 6 bases from J, the junction contained 4 bases not matched to a gene. The germline V gene encodes CDR1 SQVTM and CDR2 ANQGSEA. CDR3 length: 12 residues. The chain's CDR3 is CSAGGQGDGYTF. In DNA, the CDR3 is TGCAGCGCCGGGGGACAGGGGGATGGCTACACCTTC.